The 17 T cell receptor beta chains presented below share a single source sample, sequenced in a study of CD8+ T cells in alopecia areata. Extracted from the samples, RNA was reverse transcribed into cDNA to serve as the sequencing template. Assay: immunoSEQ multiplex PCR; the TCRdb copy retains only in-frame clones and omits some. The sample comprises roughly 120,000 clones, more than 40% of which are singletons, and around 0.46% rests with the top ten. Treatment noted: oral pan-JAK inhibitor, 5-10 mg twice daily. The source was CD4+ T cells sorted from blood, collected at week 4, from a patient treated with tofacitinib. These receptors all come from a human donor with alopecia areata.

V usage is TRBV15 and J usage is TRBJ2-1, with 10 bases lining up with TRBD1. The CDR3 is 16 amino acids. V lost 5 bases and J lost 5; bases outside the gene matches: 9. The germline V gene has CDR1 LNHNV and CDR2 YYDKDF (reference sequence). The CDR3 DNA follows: TGTGCCACCAGCTCGGGGGGGACAGGGGCCCACAATGAGCAGTTCTTC. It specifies CATSSGGTGAHNEQFF.

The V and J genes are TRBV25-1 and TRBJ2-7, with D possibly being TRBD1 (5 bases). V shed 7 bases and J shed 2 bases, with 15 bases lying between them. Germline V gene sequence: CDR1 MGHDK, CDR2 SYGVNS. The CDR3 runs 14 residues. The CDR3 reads CASTPDKAPYEQYF. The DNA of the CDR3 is TGTGCCAGCACACCGGACAAAGCACCCTACGAGCAGTACTTC.

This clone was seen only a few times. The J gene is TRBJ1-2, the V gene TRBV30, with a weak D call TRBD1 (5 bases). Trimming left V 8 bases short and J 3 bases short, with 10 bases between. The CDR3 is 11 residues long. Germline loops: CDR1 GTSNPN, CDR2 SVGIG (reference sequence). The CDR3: CARGTDYGYTF. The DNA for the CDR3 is TGTGCCCGAGGGACGGACTATGGCTACACCTTC.

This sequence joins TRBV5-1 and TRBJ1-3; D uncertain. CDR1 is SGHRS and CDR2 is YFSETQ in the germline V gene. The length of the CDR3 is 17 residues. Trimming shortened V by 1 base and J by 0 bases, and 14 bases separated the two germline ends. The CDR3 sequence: CASSLWALPGSGNTIYF. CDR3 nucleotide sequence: TGCGCCAGCAGCTTGTGGGCGCTCCCCGGCTCTGGAAACACCATATATTTT.

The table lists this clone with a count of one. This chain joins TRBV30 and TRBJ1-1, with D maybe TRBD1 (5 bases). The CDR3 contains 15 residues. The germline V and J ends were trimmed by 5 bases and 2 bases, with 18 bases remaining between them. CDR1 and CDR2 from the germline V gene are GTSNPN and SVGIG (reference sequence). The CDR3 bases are TGTGCCTGGGGCCGAATCGGGGCTATCAACACTGAAGCTTTCTTT. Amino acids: CAWGRIGAINTEAFF.

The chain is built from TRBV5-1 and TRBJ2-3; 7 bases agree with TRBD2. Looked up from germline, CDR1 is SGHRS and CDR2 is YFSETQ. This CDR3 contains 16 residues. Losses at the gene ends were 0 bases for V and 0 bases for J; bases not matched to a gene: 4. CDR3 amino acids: CASSLGAGDSTDTQYF. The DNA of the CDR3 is TGCGCCAGCAGCTTGGGCGCGGGGGACAGCACAGATACGCAGTATTTT.

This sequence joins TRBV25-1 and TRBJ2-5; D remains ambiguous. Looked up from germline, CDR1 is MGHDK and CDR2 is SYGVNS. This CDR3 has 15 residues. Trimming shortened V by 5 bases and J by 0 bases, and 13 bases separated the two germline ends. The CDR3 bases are TGTGCCAGCAGTCGACCCAGCTGGTACCAAGAGACCCAGTACTTC. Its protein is CASSRPSWYQETQYF.

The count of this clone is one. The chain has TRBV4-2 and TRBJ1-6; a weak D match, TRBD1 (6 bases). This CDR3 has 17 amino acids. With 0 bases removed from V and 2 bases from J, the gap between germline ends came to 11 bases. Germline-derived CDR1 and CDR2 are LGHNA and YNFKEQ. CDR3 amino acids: CASSQDREGAYNSPLHF. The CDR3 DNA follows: TGTGCCAGCAGCCAAGATCGGGAGGGGGCCTATAATTCACCCCTCCACTTT.

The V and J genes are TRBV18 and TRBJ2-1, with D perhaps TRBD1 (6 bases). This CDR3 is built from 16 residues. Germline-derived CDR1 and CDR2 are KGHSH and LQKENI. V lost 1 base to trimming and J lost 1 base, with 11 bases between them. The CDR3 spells CASSPRQGMSYNEQFF. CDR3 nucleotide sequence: TGTGCCAGCTCACCACGGCAGGGGATGTCCTACAATGAGCAGTTCTTC.

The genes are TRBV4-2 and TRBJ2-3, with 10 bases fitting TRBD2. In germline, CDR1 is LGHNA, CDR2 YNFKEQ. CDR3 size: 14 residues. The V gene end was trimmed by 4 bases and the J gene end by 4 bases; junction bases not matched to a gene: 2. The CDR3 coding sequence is TGTGCCAGCAGCCTTCTAGCGGGGGCAGATACGCAGTATTTT. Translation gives CASSLLAGADTQYF.

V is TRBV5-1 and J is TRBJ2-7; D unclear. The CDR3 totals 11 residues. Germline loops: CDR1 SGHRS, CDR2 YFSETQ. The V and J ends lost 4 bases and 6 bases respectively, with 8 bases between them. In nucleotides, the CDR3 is TGCGCCAGCAGCCTCCAGAGCGAGCAGTACTTC. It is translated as CASSLQSEQYF.

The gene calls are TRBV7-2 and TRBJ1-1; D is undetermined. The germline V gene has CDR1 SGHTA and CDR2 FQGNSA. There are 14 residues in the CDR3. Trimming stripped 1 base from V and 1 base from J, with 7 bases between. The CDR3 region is CASSLVLKNTEAFF. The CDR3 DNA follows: TGTGCCAGCAGCTTAGTATTGAAGAACACTGAAGCTTTCTTT.

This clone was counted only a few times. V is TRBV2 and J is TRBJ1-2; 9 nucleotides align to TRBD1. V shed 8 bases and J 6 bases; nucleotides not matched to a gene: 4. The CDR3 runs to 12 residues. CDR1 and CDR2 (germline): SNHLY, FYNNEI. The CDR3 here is CASRTGGHGYTF. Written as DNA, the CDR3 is TGTGCCAGCCGAACAGGGGGCCATGGCTACACCTTC.

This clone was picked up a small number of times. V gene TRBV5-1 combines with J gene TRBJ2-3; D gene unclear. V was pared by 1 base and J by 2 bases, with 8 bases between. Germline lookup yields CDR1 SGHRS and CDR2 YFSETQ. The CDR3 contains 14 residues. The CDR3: CASSLSEITDTQYF. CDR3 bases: TGCGCCAGCAGCTTGTCTGAGATCACAGATACGCAGTATTTT.

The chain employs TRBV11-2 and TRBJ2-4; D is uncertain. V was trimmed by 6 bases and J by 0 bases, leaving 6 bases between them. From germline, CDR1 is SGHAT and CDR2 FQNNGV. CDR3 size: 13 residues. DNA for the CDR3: TGTGCCAGCAGGGCATTAGCCAAAAACATTCAGTACTTC. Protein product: CASRALAKNIQYF. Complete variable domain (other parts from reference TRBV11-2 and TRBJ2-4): EAGVAQSPRYKIIEKRQSVAFWCNPISGHATLYWYQQILGQGPKLLIQFQNNGVVDDSQLPKDRFSAERLKGVDSTLKIQPAKLEDSAVYLCASRALAKNIQYFGAGTRLSVL.

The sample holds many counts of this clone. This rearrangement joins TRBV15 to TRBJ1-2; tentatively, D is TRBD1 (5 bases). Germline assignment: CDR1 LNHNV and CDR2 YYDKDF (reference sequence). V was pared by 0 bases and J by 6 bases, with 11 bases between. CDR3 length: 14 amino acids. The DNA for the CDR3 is TGTGCCACCAGCAGAGAGGCAGGGCGGGATGGCTACACCTTC. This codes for CATSREAGRDGYTF.

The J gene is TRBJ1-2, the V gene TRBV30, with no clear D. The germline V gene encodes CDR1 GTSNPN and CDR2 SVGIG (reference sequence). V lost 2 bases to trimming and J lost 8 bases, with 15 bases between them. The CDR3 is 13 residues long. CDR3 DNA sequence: TGTGCCTGGAGTCGCAATACGATAGTCGGCTACACCTTC. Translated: CAWSRNTIVGYTF.